These 26 T cell receptor beta chains came from one sample sequenced in a study of CD8+ T cells in alopecia areata. In each case, RNA was isolated and then reverse transcribed into cDNA as the sequencing template. Clones were sequenced by immunoSEQ multiplex PCR, and TCRdb holds only the in-frame ones, with some missing. The sample consists of 100,000 to 150,000 clones, about 49% of them appearing once. This specimen consisted of CD8+ T cells sorted from blood, obtained at week 0. The receptors originated from a human donor with alopecia areata.

This chain connects TRBV7-8 to TRBJ1-6; 9 positions agree with TRBD1. The junction had 10 bases not matched to a gene; V was cut back by 5 bases and J by 8 bases. Germline assignment: CDR1 SGHVS and CDR2 FQNEAQ. This CDR3 is built from 16 residues. Here the CDR3 DNA reads TGTGCCAGCAGCCCGAACAGACAGGGGGTATATTCACCCCTCCACTTT. It encodes CASSPNRQGVYSPLHF.

CDR3 sequence: CSVGGGLSTGELFF. Written as DNA, the CDR3 is TGCAGCGTGGGAGGGGGGCTCAGCACCGGGGAGCTGTTTTTT. The gene calls are TRBV29-1 and TRBJ2-2; weak D call: TRBD2 (7 bases). Germline loops: CDR1 SQVTM, CDR2 ANQGSEA. The V and J ends lost 6 bases and 4 bases respectively, with 15 bases between them. The length of the CDR3 is 14 residues.

This clone has more than one count but fewer than ten. V gene TRBV11-1 combines with J gene TRBJ2-1; 9 nucleotides line up with TRBD2. CDR1 and CDR2 from the germline V gene are SGHAT and FQDESV (reference sequence). Germline trimming cut 1 base from V and 0 bases from J; bases unmatched to any gene: 7. The CDR3 extends over 18 amino acids. DNA for the CDR3: TGTGCCAGCAGCTTAGTTGGGGTTAGCGGGGGCTCCTACAATGAGCAGTTCTTC. This encodes CASSLVGVSGGSYNEQFF.

The chain has TRBV10-3 and TRBJ2-7, with D possibly TRBD1 on 6 matching bases. The CDR3 is made up of 14 amino acids. The V end was cut by 6 bases, the J end by 3 bases, with 15 bases between. Germline V gives CDR1 ENHRY, CDR2 SYGVKD. The DNA of the CDR3 is TGTGCCATCAGCTCGCCGGGACACGGCTACGAGCAGTACTTC. Translating gives CAISSPGHGYEQYF.

V usage is TRBV7-9 and J usage is TRBJ2-7; D might be TRBD1 (7 bases). Deletions cut 5 bases from V and 5 bases from J, with 19 bases between. This CDR3 is built from 15 residues. Germline CDR1 SEHNR, CDR2 FQNEAQ (reference sequence). CDR3 sequence reads: CASSHPRDSKNEQYF. CDR3 bases: TGTGCCAGCAGCCACCCGCGGGACAGCAAGAACGAGCAGTACTTC. Looking up the rest from reference TRBV7-9 and TRBJ2-7 gives the full variable domain: DTGVSQNPRHKITKRGQNVTFRCDPISEHNRLYWYRQTLGQGPEFLTYFQNEAQLEKSRLLSDRFSAERPKGSFSTLEIQRTEQGDSAMYLCASSHPRDSKNEQYFGPGTRLTVT.

The CDR3 DNA reads TGTGCCAGCAGTGCCAGGGCAGGGCACTACGAGCAGTACTTC. It encodes CASSARAGHYEQYF. The chain recombines TRBV25-1 with TRBJ2-7; TRBD1 is a possible D gene (5 bases). The V gene lost 4 bases and the J gene lost 3 bases, with 13 bases spanning the gap. The germline gives CDR1 MGHDK, CDR2 SYGVNS. The CDR3 extends over 14 amino acids.

The chain carries TRBV29-1 and TRBJ2-5, with unresolved D. V was shortened by 5 bases and J by 3 bases, with 10 bases between the two germline ends. This CDR3 has 12 amino acids. The germline V gene encodes CDR1 SQVTM and CDR2 ANQGSEA. CDR3 coding DNA: TGCAGCGTTTACGTGAGCGAAGAGACCCAGTACTTC. Translated: CSVYVSEETQYF.

This chain links TRBV19 with TRBJ1-1; TRBD1 is a possible D gene (5 bases). This CDR3 region has 14 residues. Per germline, CDR1 LNHDA and CDR2 SQIVND (reference sequence). Trimming pared 4 bases from V and 1 base from J, leaving 10 bases between. CDR3: CASSTSGGNTEAFF. CDR3 nucleotides: TGTGCCAGTAGTACCTCCGGGGGGAACACTGAAGCTTTCTTT.

This clone was recorded a few times. V usage is TRBV5-1 and J usage is TRBJ2-7; 8 bases match TRBD1. V lost 0 bases and J lost 9; bases outside the gene matches: 8. From germline, CDR1 is SGHRS and CDR2 YFSETQ. The length of the CDR3 is 14 residues. The DNA of the CDR3 is TGCGCCAGCAGCTTGGACGGGACAGGTATGTCGCAGTACTTC. This translates into CASSLDGTGMSQYF.

This clone showed up just once. The V and J genes are TRBV5-6 and TRBJ2-7, with D unclear. The length of the CDR3 is 14 residues. Trimming left V 0 bases short and J 0 bases short, with 7 bases between. The germline gives CDR1 SGHDT, CDR2 YYEEEE. This chain's CDR3 is CASSLAPDSYEQYF. In DNA, the CDR3 is TGTGCCAGCAGCTTGGCGCCAGACTCCTACGAGCAGTACTTC.

This clone has a handful of counts. The V gene is TRBV2, the J gene TRBJ2-2; D gene ambiguous. Between the trimmed V and J ends, which lost 3 bases and 6 bases, there was a span of 11 bases. The CDR3 has 14 amino acids. Germline V gene lookup returns CDR1 SNHLY and CDR2 FYNNEI. CDR3 in amino acids: CASSDFGVPGELFF. The CDR3 region has the DNA TGTGCCAGCAGTGATTTTGGAGTCCCCGGGGAGCTGTTTTTT.

V gene TRBV6-5 combines with J gene TRBJ2-1, with D hard to call. CDR1 is MNHEY, CDR2 SVGAGI, per germline. This CDR3 is built from 16 residues. Trimming took off 2 bases at V and 7 bases at J, with 18 bases between the two ends. CDR3 DNA sequence: TGTGCCAGCAGTTACGCAGGAGAACTGCGTCCGAATGAGCAGTTCTTC. Translation: CASSYAGELRPNEQFF.

The chain has TRBV30 and TRBJ1-5; TRBD1 matches 11 bases. The junction had 8 bases not matched to a gene; V was cut back by 2 bases and J by 2 bases. The CDR3 has 17 residues. The germline V gene has CDR1 GTSNPN and CDR2 SVGIG (reference sequence). As DNA, the CDR3 is TGTGCCTGGAGTCCGGACAGGGGGCGTGAGGGCAATCAGCCCCAGCATTTT. This translates into CAWSPDRGREGNQPQHF.

The rearrangement uses TRBV29-1 and TRBJ2-7, with D possibly called TRBD1 or TRBD2 (5 bases each). The V gene's germline CDR1 is SQVTM and CDR2 ANQGSEA. V dropped 8 bases and J dropped 7 bases, with 21 bases sitting between them. The CDR3 extends over 13 amino acids. The CDR3 region is CSIGAEQTREQYF. In DNA form, the CDR3 reads TGCAGCATCGGGGCAGAGCAAACGAGGGAGCAGTACTTC.

This chain links TRBV30 with TRBJ1-1, with D perhaps TRBD1 (6 bases). The germline CDR1 and CDR2 sequences are GTSNPN and SVGIG (reference sequence). The V end lost 2 bases, the J end lost 1 base, and 8 bases lay between the germline ends. This CDR3 is built from 13 residues. The CDR3 sequence: CAWSWTENTEAFF. The DNA of the CDR3 is TGTGCCTGGAGTTGGACAGAGAACACTGAAGCTTTCTTT.

This clone was observed a single time. This CDR3 is also generated by other DNA sequences in the sample. This chain joins TRBV9 and TRBJ2-5; D is ambiguous. Trimming took 1 base from V and 2 from J, leaving 3 bases between them. CDR1 and CDR2 (germline): SGDLS, YYNGEE. CDR3 length: 12 amino acids. CDR3 DNA sequence: TGTGCCAGCAGCGTAAATCAAGAGACCCAGTACTTC. Encoded protein: CASSVNQETQYF.

The V and J genes are TRBV9 and TRBJ2-1; D might be TRBD2 (6 bases). V was cut by 4 bases and J by 9 bases, with 17 bases left in between. Per the germline V gene, CDR1 is SGDLS and CDR2 is YYNGEE. This CDR3 spans 14 amino acids. The CDR3 protein is CASSKGGGYSEQFF. The CDR3 DNA sequence: TGTGCCAGCAGCAAAGGTGGAGGGTATAGTGAGCAGTTCTTC.

The V gene is TRBV11-2, the J gene TRBJ1-6; D gene ambiguous. The V end was cut by 0 bases, the J end by 5 bases, with 5 bases between. Germline lookup yields CDR1 SGHAT and CDR2 FQNNGV. This CDR3 region has 14 residues. CDR3 residues: CASSLDPNNSPLHF. For the CDR3, the DNA is TGTGCCAGCAGCTTAGATCCGAATAATTCACCCCTCCACTTT.

The rearrangement joins TRBV13 to TRBJ2-1; 9 bases fit TRBD1. This CDR3 is built from 14 residues. J was trimmed by 5 bases and V by 5 bases; bases with no gene match: 4. The germline V gene encodes CDR1 PRHDT and CDR2 FYEKMQ (reference sequence). The CDR3 DNA sequence: TGTGCCAGCAGCGGGGACAGGGTTAACAATGAGCAGTTCTTC. Its protein is CASSGDRVNNEQFF.

This clone was detected a few times. The CDR3 nucleotides are TGCGCCAGCAGCTTGATCGGAGGCGAAAACCCCCTGAACACTGAAGCTTTCTTT. Encoded protein: CASSLIGGENPLNTEAFF. This chain connects TRBV5-1 to TRBJ1-1, with unresolved D. Looked up from germline, CDR1 is SGHRS and CDR2 is YFSETQ. V shed 1 base and J shed 0 bases, with 19 bases lying between them. This CDR3 has 18 residues.

This clone has more than one count but fewer than ten. J is TRBJ2-5 and V is TRBV6-5, with D perhaps matching TRBD1 (5 bases). The CDR3 extends over 14 amino acids. The V end lost 2 bases, the J end lost 5 bases, and 12 bases lay between the germline ends. Germline lookup yields CDR1 MNHEY and CDR2 SVGAGI. CDR3 in amino acids: CASSYATDLETQYF. The CDR3 region has the DNA TGTGCCAGCAGTTACGCGACAGATCTTGAGACCCAGTACTTC.

CDR3 in amino acids: CASSRLGNQPQHF. CDR3 bases: TGTGCCAGCAGCAGACTTGGCAATCAGCCCCAGCATTTT. The chain has TRBV2 and TRBJ1-5; D is unclear. CDR3 length: 13 residues. V lost 6 bases and J 2 bases, leaving 8 bases between the germline ends. Per germline, CDR1 SNHLY and CDR2 FYNNEI.

The chain carries TRBV2 and TRBJ2-7, with a tentative D call TRBD2 (7 bases). The CDR3 has 14 residues. Trimming removed 9 bases at V and 1 base at J, with 16 bases between. In germline, CDR1 is SNHLY, CDR2 FYNNEI. Here the CDR3 reads CARGGDTRSYEQYF. For the CDR3, the DNA is TGTGCCAGGGGGGGGGACACCCGATCCTACGAGCAGTACTTC.

The chain carries TRBV7-8 and TRBJ2-4, with 9 bases lining up with TRBD2. This CDR3 is 14 amino acids long. The J segment lost 8 bases and the V segment lost 5 bases, leaving 7 bases of the junction unmatched. Per the germline V gene, CDR1 is SGHVS and CDR2 is FQNEAQ. The CDR3 sequence is CASSPAGGKDIQYF. Here the CDR3 DNA reads TGTGCCAGCAGCCCCGCGGGGGGGAAGGACATTCAGTACTTC.

V is TRBV11-1 and J is TRBJ2-7; 8 positions match TRBD1. Germline V gene lookup returns CDR1 SGHAT and CDR2 FQDESV (reference sequence). This CDR3 region has 13 residues. V trimming: 3 bases; J trimming: 3 bases; junction bases outside the gene matches: 1. CDR3 bases: TGTGCCAGCAGCTTTGGGACAGGCTACGAGCAGTACTTC. Encoded protein: CASSFGTGYEQYF.

This clone has just a few counts. The V and J genes are TRBV4-1 and TRBJ2-1, with 9 bases identical to TRBD2. Germline trimming cut 1 base from V and 10 bases from J; bases unmatched to any gene: 8. The CDR3 runs to 15 residues. CDR1 is MGHRA, CDR2 YSYEKL, per germline. The CDR3 loop is CASSQGRGGHYEQFF. The DNA of the CDR3 is TGCGCCAGCAGCCAAGGGCGGGGGGGCCATTACGAGCAGTTCTTC.